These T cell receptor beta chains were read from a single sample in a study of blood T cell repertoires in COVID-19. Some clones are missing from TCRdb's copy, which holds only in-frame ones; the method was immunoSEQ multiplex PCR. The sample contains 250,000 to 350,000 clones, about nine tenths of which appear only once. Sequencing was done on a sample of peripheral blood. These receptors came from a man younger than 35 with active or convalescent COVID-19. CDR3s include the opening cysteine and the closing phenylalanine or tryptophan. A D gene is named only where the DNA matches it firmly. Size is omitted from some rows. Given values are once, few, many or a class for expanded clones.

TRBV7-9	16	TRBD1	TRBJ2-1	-	TGTGCCAGCAGCTTAGCGGGACAGGGGGCGCGTAATGAGCAGTTCTTC	CASSLAGQGARNEQFF
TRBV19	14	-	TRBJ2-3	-	TGTGCCAGTAACACTGGCCCAGGGTCGGATACGCAGTATTTT	CASNTGPGSDTQYF
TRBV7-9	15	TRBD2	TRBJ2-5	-	TGTGCCAGCAGCCGGACTAGCGGGACACAAGAGACCCAGTACTTC	CASSRTSGTQETQYF
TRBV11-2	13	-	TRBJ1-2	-	TGTGCCAGCAGCCCGAGGCTTGTTTATGGCTACACCTTC	CASSPRLVYGYTF
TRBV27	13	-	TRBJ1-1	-	TGTGCCAGCAGGGACATATTGGGCACTGAAGCTTTCTTT	CASRDILGTEAFF
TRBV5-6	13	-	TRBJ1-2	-	TGTGCCAGCAGCCGCCCGGCAGGCTATGGCTACACCTTC	CASSRPAGYGYTF
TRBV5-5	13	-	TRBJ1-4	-	TGTGCCAGCAGTCGGACAGTAAATGAAAAACTGTTTTTT	CASSRTVNEKLFF
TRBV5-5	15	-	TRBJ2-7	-	TGTGCCAGCAGCGCCCGGACAGGGAGGGCCTACGAGCAGTACTTC	CASSARTGRAYEQYF
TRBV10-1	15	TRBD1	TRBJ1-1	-	TGCGCCAGCAGTGAGGGGAGACAGGGTCAAAGTGAAGCTTTCTTT	CASSEGRQGQSEAFF
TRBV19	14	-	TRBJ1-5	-	TGTGCCAGTAGTATCAGGGGCGACTCACAGCCCCAGCATTTT	CASSIRGDSQPQHF
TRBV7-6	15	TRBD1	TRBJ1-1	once	TGTGCCAGCAGCGCGAACAGGGGAGCGAACACTGAAGCTTTCTTT	CASSANRGANTEAFF
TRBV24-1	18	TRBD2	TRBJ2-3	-	TGTGCCACCAGTGACCCCCCTCCGACTAGCGGGAGGGCAGATACGCAGTATTTT	CATSDPPPTSGRADTQYF